This TCR beta chain was captured in a study of monozygotic twins with inflammatory bowel disease. Eight reactions per sample, run separately, yielded cDNA. Researchers used template switching to add UMIs featuring a 6-nucleotide sample barcode. TCRdb re-called the 5' RACE reads and catalogs CDR3 proteins one per entry, DNA excluded. This repertoire includes 440,000 or so distinct CDR3 sequences. Germline CDR1 reads SQVTM; CDR2 reads ANQGSEA. The CDR3 covers 12 residues. Sequencing was done on a sample of blood. This clonotype was obtained from a human donor with ulcerative colitis or Crohn's disease, or a healthy co-twin of an affected twin (not recorded which). V and J are TRBV29-1 and TRBJ2-7; the TCRdb call, TRBD1, lacks DNA for checking. The CDR3 protein is CSVSTGPYEQYF.